These 2 T cell receptor beta chains were sequenced from one sample in a study of Graves' ophthalmopathy and Graves' hyperthyroidism. The sequenced template was RNA, covering the TCR beta CDR3 region. An opening RT-PCR round employed HTBI primers and preceded a second-round multiplex PCR. TCRdb re-derived calls from the multiplex PCR reads in MiXCR, one entry per CDR3 protein. The table shows approximately 700,000 distinct CDR3 sequences, with roughly two fifths occurring only once. Sequenced material: peripheral blood. The receptor set was obtained from an adult man with Graves' ophthalmopathy.

This clonotype was counted a single time. This chain uses TRBV10-3 with TRBJ2-6, with D uncertain. The CDR3 is 13 residues long. The germline V gene encodes CDR1 ENHRY and CDR2 SYGVKD. Trimming cost V 6 bases and J 2 bases, with 5 bases left between them. CDR3 region: CAIRQPGANVLTF. CDR3 nucleotide sequence: TGTGCCATCAGACAACCTGGGGCCAACGTCCTGACTTTC.

This clonotype was seen only a few times. The rearrangement uses TRBV7-9 and TRBJ1-1; D is unresolved. Germline CDR1 SEHNR, CDR2 FQNEAQ (reference sequence). This CDR3 has 13 amino acids. The V and J ends lost 7 bases and 4 bases respectively, with 13 bases between them. The CDR3 sequence: CASTAWSATEAFF. The CDR3 nucleotides read TGTGCCAGCACCGCTTGGTCAGCCACTGAAGCTTTCTTT.